A single sample is the source of the 24 T cell receptor beta chains below, sequenced in a study of blood T cell repertoires in COVID-19. Libraries were prepared by immunoSEQ multiplex PCR; TCRdb keeps only in-frame clonotypes and omits some of them. Among approximately 260,000 clones listed, approximately 86% were seen once. Sequencing was performed on peripheral blood. The receptors were sampled from a man aged 18 to 30 with active or convalescent COVID-19.

This chain uses TRBV29-1 with TRBJ2-5; 12 bases match TRBD2. This CDR3 is 15 amino acids long. CDR1 is SQVTM and CDR2 is ANQGSEA in the germline V gene. V was pared by 7 bases and J by 5 bases, with 11 bases of the junction left unmatched. The CDR3 nucleotides read TGCAGCGCCACCGGGACTAGCGGGTTAGAGGAGACCCAGTACTTC. Its protein is CSATGTSGLEETQYF.

The gene calls are TRBV6-1 and TRBJ2-5, with a possible D match to TRBD2 (6 bases). CDR3 length: 16 residues. The V end was cut by 1 base, the J end by 6 bases, with 18 bases between. The V gene's germline CDR1 is MNHNS and CDR2 SASEGT. The CDR3 sequence: CASSEDLRAGFKTQYF. Here the CDR3 DNA reads TGTGCCAGCAGTGAAGACTTGAGGGCGGGATTCAAGACCCAGTACTTC.

The V and J genes are TRBV19 and TRBJ2-1, with TRBD1 matching over 8 bases. CDR3 length: 14 amino acids. The V gene's germline CDR1 is LNHDA and CDR2 SQIVND (reference sequence). V lost 5 bases to trimming and J lost 7 bases; unmatched junction nucleotides: 7. CDR3 loop: CASSADRAPNEQFF. The CDR3 DNA reads TGTGCCAGTAGTGCGGACAGGGCCCCGAATGAGCAGTTCTTC.

The rearrangement uses TRBV19 and TRBJ2-6; 8 nucleotides align to TRBD2. V gave up 8 bases and J gave up 3 bases; unmatched junction bases: 9. This CDR3 contains 16 residues. Germline CDR1 reads LNHDA; CDR2 reads SQIVND (reference sequence). The CDR3 is CASPLAGGDGANVLTF. CDR3 coding DNA: TGTGCCAGTCCGCTGGCGGGAGGCGATGGGGCCAACGTCCTGACTTTC.

This sequence joins TRBV7-9 and TRBJ2-7, with D maybe TRBD2 (5 bases). This CDR3 has 13 amino acids. The V end lost 1 base, the J end lost 5 bases, and 9 bases lay between the germline ends. The germline V gene encodes CDR1 SEHNR and CDR2 FQNEAQ (reference sequence). CDR3 sequence: CASSLEAGDEQYF. The CDR3 nucleotides read TGTGCCAGCAGCTTAGAGGCCGGGGACGAGCAGTACTTC.

The V call is TRBV9, the J call TRBJ1-5, with no clear D. The CDR3 spans 15 residues. Germline assignment: CDR1 SGDLS and CDR2 YYNGEE. Trimming shortened V by 0 bases and J by 6 bases, and 13 bases separated the two germline ends. The CDR3 DNA is TGTGCCAGCAGCGTAGGTTTCACAGTCGGTCAGCCCCAGCATTTT. It encodes CASSVGFTVGQPQHF.

The chain combines TRBV19 with TRBJ1-5; D remains unclear. V shed 1 base and J shed 3 bases, with 7 bases lying between them. The CDR3 loop spans 14 amino acids. Germline CDR1 reads LNHDA; CDR2 reads SQIVND (reference sequence). The CDR3 here is CASSIAGLNQPQHF. The CDR3 region has the DNA TGTGCCAGTAGTATAGCAGGCCTCAATCAGCCCCAGCATTTT.

V usage is TRBV6-5 and J usage is TRBJ1-2; D is uncertain. The CDR3 sequence is 12 residues long. Germline CDR1 and CDR2: MNHEY and SVGAGI. V was cut by 6 bases and J by 2 bases, with 7 bases left in between. DNA of the CDR3: TGTGCCAGCAGAACAGACAACTATGGCTACACCTTC. Translating it yields CASRTDNYGYTF.

This clone was found a few times. The genes are TRBV6-5 and TRBJ2-7; D is unclear. The CDR3 contains 14 residues. CDR1 is MNHEY, CDR2 SVGAGI, per germline. Trimming took off 8 bases at V and 5 bases at J, with 19 bases between the two ends. The CDR3 here is CASGRSPLPNEQYF. As DNA, the CDR3 is TGTGCCAGCGGGCGAAGCCCCCTTCCTAACGAGCAGTACTTC.

The table lists this clone with a few counts. The V gene is TRBV19, the J gene TRBJ1-2, with a possible D match to TRBD1 (6 bases). Germline loops: CDR1 LNHDA, CDR2 SQIVND (reference sequence). V was trimmed by 7 bases and J by 3 bases, leaving 15 bases between them. This CDR3 comprises 14 residues. The CDR3 reads CASKDSPGDYGYTF. The CDR3 DNA is TGTGCCAGTAAGGACAGCCCAGGGGACTATGGCTACACCTTC.

The chain uses TRBV6-2 or TRBV6-3 and TRBJ2-7; maybe TRBD2 (6 bases). Germline V gene sequence: CDR1 MNHEY, CDR2 SVGEGT. Trimming stripped 4 bases from V and 0 bases from J, with 13 bases between. The CDR3 runs to 15 residues. For the CDR3, the DNA is TGTGCCAGCAGTTCCCCCGGGAGAAGCTCCTACGAGCAGTACTTC. Translation: CASSSPGRSSYEQYF.

The chain recombines TRBV9 with TRBJ2-7; no clear D. The CDR3 has 15 residues. The V gene's germline CDR1 is SGDLS and CDR2 YYNGEE. V shed 3 bases and J shed 4 bases, with 17 bases lying between them. CDR3 amino acids: CASSAGDPSLYEQYF. In DNA, the CDR3 is TGTGCCAGCAGCGCAGGTGACCCAAGTTTGTACGAGCAGTACTTC.

This chain links TRBV27 with TRBJ2-3; D call uncertain. Germline V gene lookup returns CDR1 MNHEY and CDR2 SMNVEV (reference sequence). This CDR3 contains 12 residues. Trimming removed 6 bases at V and 4 bases at J, with 8 bases between. CDR3 region: CASSQSPDTQYF. The CDR3 bases are TGTGCCAGCAGCCAGTCCCCAGATACGCAGTATTTT.

This chain links TRBV9 with TRBJ1-1, with 11 bases fitting TRBD1. The CDR3 length is 15 residues. CDR1 and CDR2 (germline): SGDLS, YYNGEE. Trimming cost V 3 bases and J 4 bases; bases outside gene matches: 5. This CDR3 is CASSDPDRGLTEAFF. The CDR3, as DNA: TGTGCCAGCAGCGACCCGGACAGGGGGCTCACTGAAGCTTTCTTT. Combining the CDR3 with reference TRBV9 and TRBJ1-1 gives the whole variable domain DSGVTQTPKHLITATGQRVTLRCSPRSGDLSVYWYQQSLDQGLQFLIQYYNGEERAKGNILERFSAQQFPDLHSELNLSSLELGDSALYFCASSDPDRGLTEAFFGQGTRLTVV.

The chain is built from TRBV11-1 and TRBJ2-1; D is possibly TRBD1 (6 bases). Trimming shortened V by 5 bases and J by 8 bases, and 16 bases separated the two germline ends. There are 14 residues in the CDR3. Germline CDR1 reads SGHAT; CDR2 reads FQDESV (reference sequence). The CDR3 coding sequence is TGTGCCAGCAGCAAGAACAGGGTATTGGATGAGCAGTTCTTC. Translating it yields CASSKNRVLDEQFF.

The chain couples TRBV5-5 to TRBJ1-3, with D maybe TRBD1 (5 bases). In germline, CDR1 is SGHKS, CDR2 YYEKEE (reference sequence). Trimming shortened V by 5 bases and J by 2 bases, and 17 bases separated the two germline ends. This CDR3 contains 16 residues. The CDR3: CASRLPLPGAGNTIYF. Written as DNA, the CDR3 is TGTGCCAGCAGGCTCCCGTTGCCGGGGGCTGGAAACACCATATATTTT.

The rearrangement links TRBV5-1 to TRBJ2-3, with 11 bases identical to TRBD2. V trimming: 7 bases; J trimming: 0 bases; junction bases outside the gene matches: 10. The CDR3 runs to 17 residues. CDR1 is SGHRS, CDR2 YFSETQ, per germline. CDR3 coding DNA: TGCGCCAGCGCTAAACTCACTAGCGGGGGTAGCACAGATACGCAGTATTTT. Encoded protein: CASAKLTSGGSTDTQYF.

The J gene is TRBJ1-3, the V gene TRBV28; D gene ambiguous. The CDR3 runs 15 residues. From germline, CDR1 is MDHEN and CDR2 SYDVKM. V lost 5 bases to trimming and J lost 4 bases, with 15 bases between them. The CDR3 bases are TGTGCCAGCAGTCTCCAGAGGGCCGTAGGAAACACCATATATTTT. It translates to CASSLQRAVGNTIYF.

In DNA, the CDR3 is TGCGCCAGCAGCTCCGGGACACCGCAAGAGACCCAGTACTTC. Amino acid sequence: CASSSGTPQETQYF. The chain has TRBV5-1 and TRBJ2-5, with D possibly matching TRBD1 (6 bases). Germline-derived CDR1 and CDR2 are SGHRS and YFSETQ. V dropped 3 bases and J dropped 2 bases, with 11 bases sitting between them. CDR3 size: 14 residues.

This clone was found once. The chain couples TRBV3-1 (or the pseudogene TRBV3-2) to TRBJ2-5; 9 bases match TRBD1. V was pared by 3 bases and J by 2 bases, with 7 bases of the junction left unmatched. This CDR3 region has 16 residues. CDR1 and CDR2 from the germline V gene are LGHDT and YNNKEL (reference sequence). CDR3 residues: CASSQALQGAQETQYF. CDR3 bases: TGTGCCAGCAGCCAGGCGCTACAGGGGGCTCAAGAGACCCAGTACTTC.

The CDR3 here is CATSAGGAYEQYF. The CDR3 nucleotides are TGTGCCACCTCAGCGGGAGGGGCCTACGAGCAGTACTTC. The chain joins TRBV24-1 to TRBJ2-7; 10 bases match TRBD2. Germline loops: CDR1 KGHDR, CDR2 SFDVKD. Trimming took 9 bases from V and 2 from J; bases not matched to a gene: 3. The CDR3 spans 13 residues.

CDR3 amino acids: CASSLESASSYEQYF. As DNA, the CDR3 is TGCGCCAGCAGCTTGGAGAGCGCGAGCTCCTACGAGCAGTACTTC. The rearrangement joins TRBV5-1 to TRBJ2-7; no clear D gene. CDR3 size: 15 residues. Germline V gene lookup returns CDR1 SGHRS and CDR2 YFSETQ. V lost 0 bases and J lost 0, with 10 bases in between.

V gene TRBV27 combines with J gene TRBJ1-3; no firm D call. This CDR3 is built from 14 residues. The germline CDR1 and CDR2 sequences are MNHEY and SMNVEV (reference sequence). Trimming pared 6 bases from V and 3 bases from J, leaving 12 bases between. CDR3 sequence: CASSRRVNGNTIYF. The CDR3, as DNA: TGTGCCAGCAGCCGGAGGGTCAATGGAAACACCATATATTTT.

This chain joins TRBV12-3 or TRBV12-4 and TRBJ1-4, with unresolved D. There are 13 residues in the CDR3. The V end lost 5 bases, the J end lost 13 bases, and 17 bases lay between the germline ends. Written as DNA, the CDR3 is TGTGCCAGCAGTCCACCGGTCGGTCCCGGACTGTTTTTT. Its translation: CASSPPVGPGLFF.